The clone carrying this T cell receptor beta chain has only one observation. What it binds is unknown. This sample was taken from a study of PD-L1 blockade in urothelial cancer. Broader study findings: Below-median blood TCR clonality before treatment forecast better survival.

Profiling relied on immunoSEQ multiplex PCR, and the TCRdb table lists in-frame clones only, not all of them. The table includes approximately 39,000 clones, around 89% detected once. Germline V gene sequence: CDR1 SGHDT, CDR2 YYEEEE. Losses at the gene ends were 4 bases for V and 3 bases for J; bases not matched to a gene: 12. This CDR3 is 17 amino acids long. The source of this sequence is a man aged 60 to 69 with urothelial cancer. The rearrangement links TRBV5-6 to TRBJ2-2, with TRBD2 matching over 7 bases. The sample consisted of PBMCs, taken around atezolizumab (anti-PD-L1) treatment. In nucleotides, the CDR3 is TGTGCCAGCAGCCCAGATCATAGCGGGTATTACACCGGGGAGCTGTTTTTT. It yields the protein CASSPDHSGYYTGELFF.